This T cell receptor (beta chain) comes out of a study of PD-1 blockade in classical Hodgkin lymphoma. Produced via immunoSEQ multiplex PCR; TCRdb's table is partial and in-frame only. The sample gives 49,000 or so clones, around three quarters of which show up once; 22% is in the top ten. CDR3 size: 16 residues. The V segment lost 3 bases and the J segment 6 bases; nucleotides outside the gene matches: 10. CDR1 is MNHNS and CDR2 is SASEGT in the germline V gene. This clone was observed once. Each patient relapsed following autologous stem cell transplantation, and prior brentuximab vedotin exposure differed.

The sequence came from a human donor with classical Hodgkin lymphoma. J is TRBJ1-5 and V is TRBV6-1, with 8 positions matching TRBD1. The material was peripheral blood mononuclear cells (PBMCs), obtained before the second cycle of nivolumab. The CDR3 sequence: CASSEGPAGGPQPQHF. The CDR3 bases are TGTGCCAGCAGTGAGGGGCCTGCAGGGGGCCCTCAGCCCCAGCATTTT.